This T cell receptor beta chain was sequenced in a study of T-cell memory formation after mild COVID-19. Findings of the study overall: Confirmation of SARS-CoV-2 specificity was lacking for second-wave clones peaking day 37.

TCRdb used MiXCR to reprocess the 5' RACE reads, holding one entry per CDR3 protein. In the table there are some 450,000 distinct CDR3 sequences, approximately 19% of which are singletons. This clonotype was detected only a few times. Its antigen is currently unknown. V was shortened by 6 bases and J by 7 bases, with 21 bases between the two germline ends. The germline V gene has CDR1 MNHEY and CDR2 SVGAGI. The CDR3 runs 15 residues. V gene TRBV6-5 combines with J gene TRBJ2-5, with TRBD2 as a possible D gene (5 bases). The clonotype originates from a man between 18 and 35 years old who had mild COVID-19 (a few samples of this study predate the infection). Cell type and time point are not known. The sequenced material came from PBMCs or a T cell subset sorted from them (not recorded which). In DNA form, the CDR3 reads TGTGCCAGCAGCCCAACCTGGGAGTTAGTGGTGACCCAGTACTTC. Amino acid sequence: CASSPTWELVVTQYF.